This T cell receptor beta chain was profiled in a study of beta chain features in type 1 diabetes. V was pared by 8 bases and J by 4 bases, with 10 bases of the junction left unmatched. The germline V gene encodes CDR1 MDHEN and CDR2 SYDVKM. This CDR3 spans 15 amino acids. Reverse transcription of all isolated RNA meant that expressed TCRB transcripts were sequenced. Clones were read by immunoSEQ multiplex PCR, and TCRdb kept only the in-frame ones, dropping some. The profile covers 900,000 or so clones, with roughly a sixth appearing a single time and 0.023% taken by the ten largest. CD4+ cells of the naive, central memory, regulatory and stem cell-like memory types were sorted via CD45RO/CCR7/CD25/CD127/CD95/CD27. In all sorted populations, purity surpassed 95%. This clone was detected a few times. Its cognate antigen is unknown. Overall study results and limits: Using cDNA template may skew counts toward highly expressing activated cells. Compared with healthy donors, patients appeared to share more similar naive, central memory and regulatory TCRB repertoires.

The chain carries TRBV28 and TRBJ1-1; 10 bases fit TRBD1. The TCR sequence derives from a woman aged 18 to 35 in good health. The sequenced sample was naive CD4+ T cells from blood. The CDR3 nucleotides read TGTGCCAGCTGGAACCGGGACAGGGGTCCCACTGAAGCTTTCTTT. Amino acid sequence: CASWNRDRGPTEAFF.